The sequence of this T cell receptor (beta chain) was determined in a study of blood T cell dynamics during melanoma immunotherapy. Background on the study: Patients with metastatic melanoma got pembrolizumab or nivolumab-ipilimumab as first-line care.

The time point was: week 3, after first cycle of checkpoint inhibitor. Disease control meant complete response, partial response or stable disease at 12 weeks. Patients with prior systemic cancer treatment, concomitant immunosuppressants, or other active malignancies were excluded. Trimming cost V 1 base and J 2 bases; bases outside gene matches: 3. This CDR3 has 17 amino acids. Germline loops: CDR1 SGHVS, CDR2 FNYEAQ. A fixed DNA input of around 0.35 ug was used per bulk PBMC sample. Libraries were prepared by immunoSEQ multiplex PCR; TCRdb keeps only in-frame clonotypes and omits some of them. Here the sample spans approximately 20,000 clones, 87% being singletons.

This specimen consisted of blood, obtained from a patient treated with checkpoint blockade. This chain connects TRBV7-6 to TRBJ2-3; TRBD2 matches 13 bases. This TCR derives from a human donor with melanoma. DNA of the CDR3: TGTGCCAGCAGCTTAGGGGGACTAGCGGGGCTCACAGATACGCAGTATTTT. It encodes CASSLGGLAGLTDTQYF.